The 25 T cell receptor beta chains presented below share a single source sample, sequenced in a study of cytomegalovirus exposure and HLA in healthy donors. The study ran its PCR with 60 Vbeta and 13 Jbeta primers. Sequencing was performed with immunoSEQ multiplex PCR; in TCRdb, only in-frame clones are kept and a portion is missing. Here the sample spans under 150,000 clones, around three quarters being singletons. The sample was PBMCs. All receptors come from a woman aged 35 to 49 in good health and CMV-seronegative.

The chain recombines TRBV15 with TRBJ1-1, with a tentative D call TRBD1 (5 bases). This CDR3 is 13 amino acids long. CDR1 is LNHNV and CDR2 is YYDKDF in the germline V gene (reference sequence). V was pared by 3 bases and J by 7 bases, with 12 bases between. In nucleotides, the CDR3 is TGTGCCACCAGCAGTATCCCCCAGGGTGAAGCTTTCTTT. Translation gives CATSSIPQGEAFF. Complete variable domain (other parts from reference TRBV15 and TRBJ1-1): DAMVIQNPRYQVTQFGKPVTLSCSQTLNHNVMYWYQQKSSQAPKLLFHYYDKDFNNEADTPDNFQSRRPNTSFCFLDIRSPGLGDTAMYLCATSSIPQGEAFFGQGTRLTVV.

The chain joins TRBV4-3 to TRBJ2-3; 9 bases fit TRBD2. The CDR3 is made up of 20 amino acids. Trimming removed 0 bases from V and 7 bases from J; junction bases left unmatched: 20. Germline values: CDR1 LGHNA, CDR2 YSLEER. CDR3 protein: CASSQDNRYLGAGGPNTQYF. The CDR3 region has the DNA TGCGCCAGCAGCCAAGATAACCGTTATCTTGGTGCGGGAGGGCCGAATACGCAGTATTTT.

The chain combines TRBV7-3 with TRBJ2-3; D unresolved. The V gene lost 0 bases and the J gene lost 2 bases, with 15 bases spanning the gap. From germline, CDR1 is SGHTA and CDR2 FQGTGA. There are 17 residues in the CDR3. This chain's CDR3 is CASSLTGEIGATDTQYF. Here the CDR3 DNA reads TGTGCCAGCAGCTTAACTGGAGAAATCGGTGCCACAGATACGCAGTATTTT.

This clone was counted a single time. The chain employs TRBV2 and TRBJ2-7, with a possible D match to TRBD2 (5 bases). The V gene lost 7 bases and the J gene lost 2 bases, with 15 bases spanning the gap. Germline V gene lookup returns CDR1 SNHLY and CDR2 FYNNEI. The length of the CDR3 is 14 residues. CDR3 nucleotide sequence: TGTGCCAGCATTGATCGGGGAAACCCCTACGAGCAGTACTTC. Residues: CASIDRGNPYEQYF.

V and J are TRBV7-2 and TRBJ2-5; TRBD1 matches 7 bases. Germline CDR1 is SGHTA and CDR2 is FQGNSA. Trimming took 1 base from V and 5 from J; bases not matched to a gene: 10. There are 16 residues in the CDR3. CDR3 in amino acids: CASSLGAQGIRETQYF. CDR3 bases: TGTGCCAGCAGCTTAGGGGCACAGGGGATTCGGGAGACCCAGTACTTC.

The chain carries TRBV28 and TRBJ1-2; D gene ambiguous. V lost 8 bases, J lost 4 bases, and 14 bases lay in between. The CDR3 totals 13 residues. CDR1 and CDR2 from the germline V gene are MDHEN and SYDVKM. DNA of the CDR3: TGTGCCAGCTACGAGGGCGGACTCTATGGCTACACCTTC. Amino acid sequence: CASYEGGLYGYTF.

The V call is TRBV4-3, the J call TRBJ2-1, with TRBD2 matching over 11 bases. Germline trimming cut 1 base from V and 8 bases from J; bases unmatched to any gene: 4. The CDR3 covers 15 residues. Germline V gene data show CDR1 as LGHNA and CDR2 as YSLEER. The CDR3 DNA sequence: TGCGCCAGCAGCCAAGTAACTAGCGGGGGCGATGAGCAGTTCTTC. Protein product: CASSQVTSGGDEQFF.

This clone occurred once. The rearrangement links TRBV19 to TRBJ2-7; 8 nucleotides line up with TRBD1. This CDR3 is built from 15 residues. V gave up 4 bases and J gave up 0 bases; unmatched junction bases: 5. CDR1 is LNHDA, CDR2 SQIVND, per germline (reference sequence). As DNA, the CDR3 is TGTGCCAGTAGTAATGACAGGGGCCGCTCCTACGAGCAGTACTTC. It specifies CASSNDRGRSYEQYF.

As concerns this clone: One end of the junction does not line up with germline, which may come from a read error. J is TRBJ2-7 and V is TRBV7-9; possibly TRBD2 for D (6 bases). Germline V lookup: CDR1 SEHNR, CDR2 FQNEAQ (reference sequence). CDR3 length equals 12 residues. The CDR3 DNA reads TGTTCCAGCAGCTTAGGTCAGGGAGGGCAGTACTTC. Residues: CSSSLGQGGQYF.

J is TRBJ1-2 and V is TRBV2, with 7 bases matching TRBD1. There are 15 residues in the CDR3. Per the germline V gene, CDR1 is SNHLY and CDR2 is FYNNEI. V lost 6 bases and J lost 5; bases outside the gene matches: 12. The CDR3 sequence: CASRRPGQRIYGYTF. CDR3 coding DNA: TGTGCCAGCAGGAGGCCGGGACAGAGAATTTATGGCTACACCTTC.

The chain couples TRBV18 to TRBJ1-2; D may be TRBD1 (5 bases). Trimming removed 3 bases from V and 7 bases from J, with 18 bases in between. This CDR3 is 15 amino acids long. Germline V gene sequence: CDR1 KGHSH, CDR2 LQKENI. The CDR3 nucleotides read TGTGCCAGCTCACCTGATATGTCGGGGGGTGCTGGCTACACCTTC. It is translated as CASSPDMSGGAGYTF.

This chain uses TRBV28 with TRBJ1-2; 8 bases are shared with TRBD1. Germline values: CDR1 MDHEN, CDR2 SYDVKM. The CDR3 has 11 residues. After removal of 6 bases from V and 14 bases from J, the junction contained 8 bases not matched to a gene. The CDR3 DNA follows: TGTGCCAGCAGCCGAGGACAGGGTTTAACCTTC. Translation: CASSRGQGLTF.

The V call is TRBV4-1, the J call TRBJ2-7; D perhaps matches TRBD1 (6 bases). The length of the CDR3 is 15 residues. Per the germline V gene, CDR1 is MGHRA and CDR2 is YSYEKL. Trimming stripped 0 bases from V and 2 bases from J, with 11 bases between. This CDR3 reads CASSQEQGETYEQYF. CDR3 nucleotide sequence: TGCGCCAGCAGCCAAGAACAGGGTGAAACCTACGAGCAGTACTTC.

This chain links TRBV19 with TRBJ2-1; unclear D gene. CDR3 size: 14 residues. Germline assignment: CDR1 LNHDA and CDR2 SQIVND (reference sequence). V was pared by 7 bases and J by 0 bases, with 10 bases between. The DNA of the CDR3 is TGTGCCAGTACCCCACCAGGCTCCTACAATGAGCAGTTCTTC. Amino acid sequence: CASTPPGSYNEQFF.

The chain combines TRBV2 with TRBJ2-2, with TRBD1 matching 10 bases. The CDR3 runs 15 residues. V dropped 5 bases and J dropped 4; count of bases not matched to a gene: 4. Germline loops: CDR1 SNHLY, CDR2 FYNNEI. In DNA, the CDR3 is TGTGCCAGCAGTTACCGGGACAGGGGCACCGGGGAGCTGTTTTTT. It encodes CASSYRDRGTGELFF.

The chain has TRBV7-9 and TRBJ2-7; D uncertain. The germline CDR1 and CDR2 sequences are SEHNR and FQNEAQ (reference sequence). V lost 4 bases, J lost 3 bases, and 4 bases lay in between. The CDR3 spans 11 residues. The CDR3 is CASSSFYEQYF. CDR3 DNA: TGTGCCAGCAGCTCTTTCTACGAGCAGTACTTC.

V gene TRBV6-5 combines with J gene TRBJ2-1; TRBD2 might be the D (5 bases). The V end was cut by 0 bases, the J end by 4 bases, with 7 bases between. Germline V gene data show CDR1 as MNHEY and CDR2 as SVGAGI. This CDR3 has 14 residues. The CDR3 DNA is TGTGCCAGCAGTTACTCGAGGGTTTACAATGAGCAGTTCTTC. Translated: CASSYSRVYNEQFF.

This clone was found a few times. The rearrangement links TRBV19 to TRBJ2-1; TRBD2 is a possible D gene (6 bases). The CDR3 loop spans 15 amino acids. V lost 4 bases and J lost 3, with 13 bases in between. Looked up from germline, CDR1 is LNHDA and CDR2 is SQIVND (reference sequence). CDR3 in amino acids: CASSTWLGGYNEQFF. The DNA of the CDR3 is TGTGCCAGTAGTACCTGGCTGGGAGGCTACAATGAGCAGTTCTTC. Full variable domain (remainder filled in from reference TRBV19 and TRBJ2-1): DGGITQSPKYLFRKEGQNVTLSCEQNLNHDAMYWYRQDPGQGLRLIYYSQIVNDFQKGDIAEGYSVSREKKESFPLTVTSAQKNPTAFYLCASSTWLGGYNEQFFGPGTRLTVL.

This clone was observed a handful of times. The chain uses TRBV5-6 and TRBJ1-1, with TRBD1 matching over 9 bases. The germline CDR1 and CDR2 sequences are SGHDT and YYEEEE. The CDR3 has 12 amino acids. Losses at the gene ends were 4 bases for V and 10 bases for J; bases not matched to a gene: 5. DNA for the CDR3: TGTGCCAGCAGCCCCGACAGGGGGGGAGCTTTCTTT. Encoded protein: CASSPDRGGAFF.

This chain connects TRBV5-1 to TRBJ2-7, with D perhaps TRBD1 (5 bases). Germline V gene lookup returns CDR1 SGHRS and CDR2 YFSETQ. The V gene lost 2 bases and the J gene lost 6 bases, with 9 bases spanning the gap. The CDR3 runs 12 residues. CDR3 DNA: TGCGCCAGCAGCTTCGGCCAGGGCGAGCAGTACTTC. This translates into CASSFGQGEQYF.

The rearrangement links TRBV15 to TRBJ2-7; D ambiguous. Germline assignment: CDR1 LNHNV and CDR2 YYDKDF (reference sequence). V was clipped by 1 base and J by 6 bases, with 7 bases between them. CDR3 length equals 12 residues. This CDR3 reads CATSRASSEQYF. The CDR3 bases are TGTGCCACCAGCAGAGCGAGTAGCGAGCAGTACTTC.

The chain recombines TRBV28 with TRBJ2-2; perhaps TRBD1 as D (6 bases). The V end lost 2 bases, the J end lost 6 bases, and 16 bases lay between the germline ends. The CDR3 extends over 16 amino acids. The germline V gene has CDR1 MDHEN and CDR2 SYDVKM. This CDR3 reads CASSLPGTLFAGELFF. The DNA of the CDR3 is TGTGCCAGCAGTTTACCCGGGACACTATTCGCCGGGGAGCTGTTTTTT.

The gene calls are TRBV7-9 and TRBJ2-5, with 8 bases matching TRBD2. The CDR3 sequence is 16 residues long. The trim removed 1 base at V and 5 bases at J, leaving 9 bases unmatched. Germline loops: CDR1 SEHNR, CDR2 FQNEAQ (reference sequence). Here the CDR3 DNA reads TGTGCCAGCAGCTTAGTTCTAGCCCGGGGGGGGGAGACCCAGTACTTC. Encoded protein: CASSLVLARGGETQYF.

The chain combines TRBV5-1 with TRBJ2-5, with TRBD2 matching 9 bases. V gave up 2 bases and J gave up 4 bases; unmatched junction bases: 3. Germline values: CDR1 SGHRS, CDR2 YFSETQ. The CDR3 has 14 residues. CDR3 protein: CASSFGGGGETQYF. The CDR3, as DNA: TGCGCCAGCAGCTTCGGCGGGGGGGGAGAGACCCAGTACTTC.

The chain links TRBV5-1 to TRBJ2-7, with D maybe TRBD1 (5 bases). The germline V gene has CDR1 SGHRS and CDR2 YFSETQ. The germline V and J ends were trimmed by 0 bases and 2 bases, with 6 bases remaining between them. This CDR3 is 13 amino acids long. The DNA of the CDR3 is TGCGCCAGCAGCTTGGGGACACCCTACGAGCAGTACTTC. Its translation is CASSLGTPYEQYF.